These 25 T cell receptor beta chains originate from one sample sequenced in a study of blood T cell repertoires in COVID-19. Sequencing was performed with immunoSEQ multiplex PCR; in TCRdb, only in-frame clones are kept and a portion is missing. The sample holds tens of thousands of clones; around 90% are singletons and the top ten take roughly a tenth. What was sequenced was peripheral blood. These receptors came from a human donor with acute or convalescent COVID-19. The donor label of this sample is uncertain.

Here the CDR3 DNA reads TGTGCCAGTAGTATAAGAGCAGCCGGGTCCCACTATGGCTACACCTTC. Encoded protein: CASSIRAAGSHYGYTF. V gene TRBV19 combines with J gene TRBJ1-2; D remains unclear. The CDR3 loop spans 16 amino acids. Trimming shortened V by 2 bases and J by 3 bases, and 16 bases separated the two germline ends. Germline CDR1 reads LNHDA; CDR2 reads SQIVND (reference sequence). The full variable domain, with the rest looked up from reference TRBV19 and TRBJ1-2, is DGGITQSPKYLFRKEGQNVTLSCEQNLNHDAMYWYRQDPGQGLRLIYYSQIVNDFQKGDIAEGYSVSREKKESFPLTVTSAQKNPTAFYLCASSIRAAGSHYGYTFGSGTRLTVV.

The chain uses TRBV19 and TRBJ2-4; possibly TRBD2 for D (6 bases). The CDR3 is made up of 15 amino acids. V lost 3 bases and J 4 bases, leaving 13 bases between the germline ends. Germline CDR1 is LNHDA and CDR2 is SQIVND (reference sequence). CDR3 nucleotides: TGTGCCAGTAGTATGGGGTGGGGGGAGAAAAACATTCAGTACTTC. It translates to CASSMGWGEKNIQYF.

The chain employs TRBV28 and TRBJ2-7; 11 nucleotides line up with TRBD2. After removal of 5 bases from V and 0 bases from J, the junction contained 3 bases not matched to a gene. CDR1 and CDR2 from the germline V gene are MDHEN and SYDVKM. The CDR3 runs 15 residues. The CDR3, as DNA: TGTGCCAGCAGTCGGACTAGCGGGCTCTCCTACGAGCAGTACGTC. Amino acid sequence: CASSRTSGLSYEQYV.

The J gene is TRBJ2-3, the V gene TRBV11-2, with D possibly being TRBD2 (5 bases). Between the trimmed V and J ends, which lost 6 bases and 0 bases, there was a span of 13 bases. Germline V CDR1 and CDR2: SGHAT, FQNNGV. The CDR3 loop spans 15 amino acids. The DNA of the CDR3 is TGTGCCAGCAGTTCGGGGTATACTAGCACAGATACGCAGTATTTT. It codes for CASSSGYTSTDTQYF.

J is TRBJ1-5 and V is TRBV28, with a weak D call TRBD1 (6 bases). V lost 4 bases and J lost 0, with 13 bases in between. The CDR3 covers 16 residues. Germline CDR1 is MDHEN and CDR2 is SYDVKM. The CDR3 bases are TGTGCCAGCAGTTCCTCCGGGACAAATAGCAATCAGCCCCAGCATTTT. It yields the protein CASSSSGTNSNQPQHF.

The chain carries TRBV10-2 and TRBJ2-3, with D possibly matching TRBD2 (5 bases). Looked up from germline, CDR1 is WSHSY and CDR2 is SAAADI. This CDR3 is built from 16 residues. V lost 0 bases and J 4 bases, leaving 14 bases between the germline ends. CDR3 loop: CASSESAGRASDTQYF. CDR3 DNA: TGCGCCAGCAGTGAGTCTGCGGGCCGGGCTTCAGATACGCAGTATTTT.

The CDR3 region has the DNA TGTGCCAGCAGTTACCGGACAGGGCAAGCGAATTCACCCCTCCACTTT. It encodes CASSYRTGQANSPLHF. The chain couples TRBV6-5 to TRBJ1-6; 8 nucleotides agree with TRBD1. The CDR3 runs 16 residues. V lost 2 bases to trimming and J lost 7 bases; unmatched junction nucleotides: 7. Germline CDR1 reads MNHEY; CDR2 reads SVGAGI.

V gene TRBV7-6 combines with J gene TRBJ1-5; D ambiguous. Trimming stripped 3 bases from V and 4 bases from J, with 4 bases between. Germline V lookup: CDR1 SGHVS, CDR2 FNYEAQ. The CDR3 loop spans 12 amino acids. This CDR3 reads CASSFVNQPQHF. DNA of the CDR3: TGTGCCAGCAGCTTCGTAAATCAGCCCCAGCATTTT.

This clone appeared once. The chain employs TRBV19 and TRBJ2-2; 9 bases map to TRBD1. This CDR3 comprises 16 residues. Germline V lookup: CDR1 LNHDA, CDR2 SQIVND (reference sequence). V lost 5 bases to trimming and J lost 4 bases; unmatched junction nucleotides: 8. CDR3 DNA sequence: TGTGCCAGTAGTGGTTACAGGGGGCAGGGCACCGGGGAGCTGTTTTTT. Its translation: CASSGYRGQGTGELFF.

This clone was detected once. The rearrangement links TRBV7-9 to TRBJ2-2, with a possible D match to TRBD1 (5 bases). The CDR3 is 13 amino acids. Germline V gene lookup returns CDR1 SEHNR and CDR2 FQNEAQ (reference sequence). The V gene lost 2 bases and the J gene lost 7 bases, with 8 bases spanning the gap. CDR3 in amino acids: CASSLQGYGELFF. Here the CDR3 DNA reads TGTGCCAGCAGCTTACAGGGATACGGGGAGCTGTTTTTT.

The chain couples TRBV3-1 (or the pseudogene TRBV3-2) to TRBJ2-7; 9 positions agree with TRBD1. The CDR3 is 14 residues long. CDR1 is LGHDT and CDR2 is YNNKEL in the germline V gene (reference sequence). V was clipped by 4 bases and J by 6 bases; unmatched bases: 7. The CDR3 protein is CASSPRDREGEQYV. Written as DNA, the CDR3 is TGTGCCAGCAGCCCCCGGGACAGGGAGGGCGAGCAGTACGTC.

The J gene is TRBJ2-3, the V gene TRBV10-3; no reliable D call. The CDR3 has 14 amino acids. Between the trimmed V and J ends, which lost 4 bases and 4 bases, there was a span of 12 bases. CDR1 is ENHRY and CDR2 is SYGVKD in the germline V gene. The chain's CDR3 is CAISVLASPDTQYF. As DNA, the CDR3 is TGTGCCATCAGTGTGTTAGCATCCCCAGATACGCAGTATTTT.

This clone was counted only a few times. The chain carries TRBV5-1 and TRBJ1-6, with 10 bases matching TRBD1. CDR3 length equals 15 residues. The germline V gene encodes CDR1 SGHRS and CDR2 YFSETQ. Germline trimming cut 5 bases from V and 13 bases from J; bases unmatched to any gene: 12. This CDR3 reads CASRPGTGALLPLHF. The CDR3 coding sequence is TGCGCCAGCAGACCCGGGACAGGGGCCCTGTTGCCCCTCCACTTT.

The V call is TRBV6-5, the J call TRBJ1-5, with D uncertain. Trimming took 4 bases from V and 6 from J, leaving 13 bases between them. Germline CDR1 and CDR2: MNHEY and SVGAGI. The CDR3 consists of 14 residues. CDR3 nucleotide sequence: TGTGCCAGCAGTTTGGGCCTTCGGGGTCAGCCCCAGCATTTT. It translates to CASSLGLRGQPQHF.

J is TRBJ2-7 and V is TRBV18, with TRBD2 matching over 8 bases. The CDR3 loop spans 14 amino acids. The germline V gene has CDR1 KGHSH and CDR2 LQKENI. Losses at the gene ends were 4 bases for V and 3 bases for J; bases not matched to a gene: 5. CDR3 sequence: CASSLASGLYEQYF. CDR3 DNA: TGTGCCAGCTCACTGGCTAGCGGGCTCTACGAGCAGTACTTC.

V gene TRBV20-1 combines with J gene TRBJ1-2, with D possibly being TRBD1 (6 bases). The CDR3 totals 11 residues. Deletions cut 6 bases from V and 4 bases from J, with 9 bases between. The V gene's germline CDR1 is DFQATT and CDR2 SNEGSKA (reference sequence). The CDR3 is CSAQGGYGYTF. In DNA form, the CDR3 reads TGCAGTGCCCAAGGGGGCTATGGCTACACCTTC.

The chain links TRBV24-1 to TRBJ2-5; 8 nucleotides line up with TRBD1. The CDR3 runs to 17 residues. The germline CDR1 and CDR2 sequences are KGHDR and SFDVKD. J gave up 2 bases and V 4 bases, and 11 bases lay outside the gene matches. The CDR3 coding sequence is TGTGCCACCAGTGACTCGGGACAGGCTAATGGGCAAGAGACCCAGTACTTC. Its translation: CATSDSGQANGQETQYF.

The chain recombines TRBV18 with TRBJ2-5, with D unclear. Looked up from germline, CDR1 is KGHSH and CDR2 is LQKENI. The V and J ends lost 2 bases and 4 bases respectively, with 11 bases between them. The length of the CDR3 is 14 residues. CDR3 DNA sequence: TGTGCCAGCTCACCAGTTACGGGTTCAGAGACCCAGTACTTC. Amino acid sequence: CASSPVTGSETQYF.

The chain has TRBV9 and TRBJ1-1; possible D gene TRBD1, 6 bases. The CDR3 totals 17 residues. V was shortened by 4 bases and J by 1 base, with 20 bases between the two germline ends. Germline lookup yields CDR1 SGDLS and CDR2 YYNGEE. The CDR3 coding sequence is TGTGCCAGCAGCTCGAATCCTAGGGGGGGCCCGAACACTGAAGCTTTCTTT. Protein: CASSSNPRGGPNTEAFF.

The gene calls are TRBV10-3 and TRBJ2-3, with 12 bases fitting TRBD2. The germline CDR1 and CDR2 sequences are ENHRY and SYGVKD. CDR3 size: 20 residues. Trimming took 2 bases from V and 4 from J; bases not matched to a gene: 16. The DNA of the CDR3 is TGTGCCATCAGTGAGCCGGGACTAGCGGGCCCCGCAGGTCGCCCAGATACGCAGTATTTT. Its translation is CAISEPGLAGPAGRPDTQYF.

The genes are TRBV5-6 and TRBJ2-5; no clear D gene. The CDR3 totals 14 residues. Trimming shortened V by 4 bases and J by 5 bases, and 15 bases separated the two germline ends. In germline, CDR1 is SGHDT, CDR2 YYEEEE. For the CDR3, the DNA is TGTGCCAGCAGCACGGAGCTACTTGGGGAGACCCAGTACTTC. Translation: CASSTELLGETQYF.

The rearrangement uses TRBV15 and TRBJ2-2; 12 bases fit TRBD2. V dropped 5 bases and J dropped 5; count of bases not matched to a gene: 3. This CDR3 has 15 residues. CDR1 and CDR2 from the germline V gene are LNHNV and YYDKDF (reference sequence). The CDR3 protein is CATSFTSGRTGELFF. CDR3 bases: TGTGCCACCAGCTTTACTAGCGGGAGGACCGGGGAGCTGTTTTTT.

V and J are TRBV4-1 and TRBJ1-6, with D possibly being TRBD1 (6 bases). The CDR3 extends over 17 amino acids. The V end lost 0 bases, the J end lost 7 bases, and 16 bases lay between the germline ends. Germline lookup yields CDR1 MGHRA and CDR2 YSYEKL. CDR3 nucleotide sequence: TGCGCCAGCAGCCAAGATCGGTTAGCAGGGGCGAATTCACCCCTCCACTTT. Translated: CASSQDRLAGANSPLHF.

V is TRBV7-2 and J is TRBJ1-3; TRBD1 is a possible D gene (5 bases). V lost 0 bases and J 0 bases, leaving 12 bases between the germline ends. Germline CDR1 is SGHTA and CDR2 is FQGNSA. This CDR3 has 17 amino acids. CDR3 loop: CASSLALDSFSGNTIYF. CDR3 nucleotide sequence: TGTGCCAGCAGCTTAGCGCTAGACAGTTTCTCTGGAAACACCATATATTTT.

This chain joins TRBV5-1 and TRBJ2-3; 11 bases agree with TRBD2. The V segment lost 0 bases and the J segment 1 base; nucleotides outside the gene matches: 1. This CDR3 has 16 residues. Germline CDR1 reads SGHRS; CDR2 reads YFSETQ. The CDR3 spells CASSLAGLAGTDTQYF. The CDR3 nucleotides are TGCGCCAGCAGCTTGGCGGGACTAGCGGGCACAGATACGCAGTATTTT.